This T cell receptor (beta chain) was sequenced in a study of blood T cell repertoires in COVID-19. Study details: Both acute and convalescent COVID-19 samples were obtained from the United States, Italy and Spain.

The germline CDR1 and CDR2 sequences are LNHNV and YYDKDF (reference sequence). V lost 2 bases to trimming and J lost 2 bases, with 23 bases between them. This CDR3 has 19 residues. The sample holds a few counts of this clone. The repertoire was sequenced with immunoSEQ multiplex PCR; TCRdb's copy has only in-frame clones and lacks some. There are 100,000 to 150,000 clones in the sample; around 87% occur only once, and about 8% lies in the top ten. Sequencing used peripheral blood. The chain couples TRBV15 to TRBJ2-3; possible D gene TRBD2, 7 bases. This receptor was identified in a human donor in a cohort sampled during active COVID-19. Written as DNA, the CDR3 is TGTGCCACCAGCAGAAATCGGGGGGCCGGTCCTAAAGACACAGATACGCAGTATTTT. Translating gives CATSRNRGAGPKDTDTQYF. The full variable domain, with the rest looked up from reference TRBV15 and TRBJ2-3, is DAMVIQNPRYQVTQFGKPVTLSCSQTLNHNVMYWYQQKSSQAPKLLFHYYDKDFNNEADTPDNFQSRRPNTSFCFLDIRSPGLGDTAMYLCATSRNRGAGPKDTDTQYFGPGTRLTVL.